The 14 T cell receptor beta chains given below trace back to one sample, sequenced in a study of CD8 T cells in ankylosing spondylitis. One entry per CDR3 protein results from TCRdb running MiXCR on the 5' RACE reads. The sample records some 340,000 distinct CDR3 sequences, roughly 14% being singletons. Sequencing was performed on blood, either unsorted or a sorted T cell fraction (not recorded which). Receptors originate from a male donor with ankylosing spondylitis or in good health (not recorded which).

This clonotype was detected many times. The V call is TRBV29-1, the J call TRBJ1-1, with TRBD1 as a possible D gene (5 bases). The germline V gene has CDR1 SQVTM and CDR2 ANQGSEA. The CDR3 loop spans 13 amino acids. The V end was cut by 6 bases, the J end by 4 bases, with 15 bases between. CDR3 sequence reads: CSVAETVGTEAFF. The CDR3 DNA reads TGCAGCGTCGCGGAGACAGTGGGCACTGAAGCTTTCTTT.

In this sample, this clonotype turned up a few times. V is TRBV5-1 and J is TRBJ2-1; D is uncertain. The CDR3 spans 12 residues. Germline V gene sequence: CDR1 SGHRS, CDR2 YFSETQ. The V end was cut by 0 bases, the J end by 9 bases, with 7 bases between. In nucleotides, the CDR3 is TGCGCCAGCAGCTTGGCTTTTAGTGAGCAGTTCTTC. Amino acid sequence: CASSLAFSEQFF.

The CDR3 sequence is CASRAKEQYF. The DNA for the CDR3 is TGTGCCAGTCGGGCGAAGGAGCAGTACTTC. The rearrangement links TRBV2 to TRBJ2-7; the D is unclear. V dropped 9 bases and J dropped 7 bases, with 10 bases sitting between them. This CDR3 is built from 10 residues. Germline V gene sequence: CDR1 SNHLY, CDR2 FYNNEI.

This clonotype came up a few times. This chain uses TRBV7-8 with TRBJ1-1, with D possibly TRBD1 on 5 matching bases. Germline lookup yields CDR1 SGHVS and CDR2 FQNEAQ. The CDR3 extends over 14 amino acids. The V and J ends lost 5 bases and 0 bases respectively, with 10 bases between them. For the CDR3, the DNA is TGTGCCAGCAGCACAGGTTTGGTGAACACTGAAGCTTTCTTT. This sequence encodes CASSTGLVNTEAFF.

This clonotype was counted a few times. CDR3 in amino acids: CSGFTGTSGTGEQFF. CDR3 DNA sequence: TGCAGTGGGTTCACCGGGACTAGCGGGACGGGTGAGCAGTTCTTC. The chain links TRBV20-1 to TRBJ2-1; 13 nucleotides agree with TRBD2. In germline, CDR1 is DFQATT, CDR2 SNEGSKA (reference sequence). The CDR3 runs 15 residues. Trimming at V came to 7 bases and at J to 9 bases, leaving 12 bases not matched to a gene.

This clonotype showed up just a few times. The chain carries TRBV7-9 and TRBJ2-1; TRBD2 might be the D (5 bases). The CDR3 runs to 14 residues. Germline V gene lookup returns CDR1 SEHNR and CDR2 FQNEAQ (reference sequence). The V end was cut by 5 bases, the J end by 0 bases, with 8 bases between. For the CDR3, the DNA is TGTGCCAGCAGCACCGGGGACTCCTACAATGAGCAGTTCTTC. It codes for CASSTGDSYNEQFF.

This clonotype was observed a handful of times. The chain is built from TRBV5-1 and TRBJ2-7, with 14 bases fitting TRBD2. The germline CDR1 and CDR2 sequences are SGHRS and YFSETQ. V shed 4 bases and J 5 bases; nucleotides not matched to a gene: 8. The CDR3 totals 16 residues. The CDR3 DNA reads as TGCGCCAGCAGCAGGGGACTAGCGGGGGCTGACCACGAGCAGTACTTC. Encoded protein: CASSRGLAGADHEQYF.

This sequence joins TRBV5-1 and TRBJ2-5; 8 bases match TRBD1. CDR1 and CDR2 (germline): SGHRS, YFSETQ. The CDR3 extends over 14 amino acids. V lost 3 bases, J lost 6 bases, and 7 bases stayed unmatched. The CDR3 DNA is TGCGCCAGCAGCTCCTCGACAGGGGCAAAGACCCAGTACTTC. It codes for CASSSSTGAKTQYF.

The chain has TRBV6-2 or TRBV6-3 and TRBJ2-2; 7 bases fit TRBD1. Trimming cost V 6 bases and J 5 bases; bases outside gene matches: 15. CDR3 length equals 17 residues. Per germline, CDR1 MNHEY and CDR2 SVGEGT. This CDR3 is CASRRSPGQTGTGELFF. The CDR3 bases are TGTGCCAGCAGAAGATCCCCGGGACAGACCGGGACCGGGGAGCTGTTTTTT.

The table lists this clonotype with a few counts. CDR3 DNA sequence: TGTGCCAGCCAACCCGAGATGTCCTCCTACGAGCAGTACTTC. It codes for CASQPEMSSYEQYF. The chain is built from TRBV12-3 or TRBV12-4 and TRBJ2-7; D is unclear. This CDR3 is 14 amino acids long. V was trimmed by 8 bases and J by 0 bases, leaving 14 bases between them.

This clonotype has just a few counts. The J gene is TRBJ2-7, the V gene TRBV20-1; the D call may be TRBD1 or TRBD2 (5 bases each). Germline V gives CDR1 DFQATT, CDR2 SNEGSKA (reference sequence). Trimming removed 4 bases from V and 3 bases from J, with 16 bases in between. The CDR3 extends over 14 amino acids. The DNA of the CDR3 is TGCAGTGCTATTTGGGACGGAGGCTACTACGAGCAGTACTTC. This sequence encodes CSAIWDGGYYEQYF.

This clonotype came up many times. The rearrangement uses TRBV24-1 and TRBJ2-1; TRBD1 might be the D (6 bases). The V end was cut by 4 bases, the J end by 7 bases, with 10 bases between. Germline V gene lookup returns CDR1 KGHDR and CDR2 SFDVKD. The length of the CDR3 is 13 residues. The CDR3 here is CATSERGTNEQFF. CDR3 in DNA: TGTGCCACCAGTGAGAGGGGGACGAATGAGCAGTTCTTC.

The V call is TRBV29-1, the J call TRBJ2-1; the match to TRBD2 covers 9 bases. CDR1 is SQVTM, CDR2 ANQGSEA, per germline. V lost 7 bases, J lost 0 bases, and 10 bases stayed unmatched. This CDR3 contains 16 residues. CDR3 sequence (DNA): TGCAGCGCCCCGGCGGCGGGAGGGACCTCCTACAATGAGCAGTTCTTC. Translated, it gives CSAPAAGGTSYNEQFF.

This clonotype was seen repeatedly, ten times or more. The CDR3 DNA reads as TGTGCCAGCAGCTTGACAGAAGGAGCGAACACCATATATTTT. Residues: CASSLTEGANTIYF. The chain links TRBV12-3 or TRBV12-4 to TRBJ1-3; maybe TRBD1 (5 bases). The V end lost 6 bases, the J end lost 7 bases, and 16 bases lay between the germline ends. The CDR3 sequence is 14 residues long.